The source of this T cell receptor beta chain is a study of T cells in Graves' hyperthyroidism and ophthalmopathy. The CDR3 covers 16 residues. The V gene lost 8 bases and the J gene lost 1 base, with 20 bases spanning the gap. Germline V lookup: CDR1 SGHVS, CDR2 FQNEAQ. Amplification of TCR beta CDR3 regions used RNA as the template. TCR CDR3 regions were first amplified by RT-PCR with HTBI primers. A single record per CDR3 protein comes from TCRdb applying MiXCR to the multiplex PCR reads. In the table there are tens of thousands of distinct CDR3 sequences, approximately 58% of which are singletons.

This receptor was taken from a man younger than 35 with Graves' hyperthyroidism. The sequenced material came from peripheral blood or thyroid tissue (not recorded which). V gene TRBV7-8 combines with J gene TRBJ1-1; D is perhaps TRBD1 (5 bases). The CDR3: CASSPGLKGPNTEAFF. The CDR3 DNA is TGTGCCAGCTCACCGGGGTTAAAGGGGCCGAACACTGAAGCTTTCTTT.